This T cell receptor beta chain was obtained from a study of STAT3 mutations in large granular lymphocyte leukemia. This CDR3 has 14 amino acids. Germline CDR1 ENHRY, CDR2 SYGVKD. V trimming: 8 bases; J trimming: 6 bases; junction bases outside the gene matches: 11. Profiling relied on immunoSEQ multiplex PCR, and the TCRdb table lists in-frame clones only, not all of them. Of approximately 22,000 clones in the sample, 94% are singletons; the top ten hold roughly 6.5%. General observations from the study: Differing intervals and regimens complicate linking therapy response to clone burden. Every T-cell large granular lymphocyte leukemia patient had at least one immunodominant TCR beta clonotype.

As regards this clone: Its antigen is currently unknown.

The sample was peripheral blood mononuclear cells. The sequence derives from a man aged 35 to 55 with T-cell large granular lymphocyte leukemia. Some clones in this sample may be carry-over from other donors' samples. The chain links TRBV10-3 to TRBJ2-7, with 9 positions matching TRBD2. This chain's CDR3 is CAIEDGTSSSEQYF. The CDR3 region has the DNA TGTGCCATCGAGGATGGGACTAGCTCGTCCGAGCAGTACTTC.